Listed below are T cell receptor beta chains from one sample, sequenced in a study of shared clonotypes between healthy human individuals. TCRdb keeps only in-frame clones here, not all; method: immunoSEQ multiplex PCR. This table has about 680,000 clones, 72% appearing once. The source material was memory CD4+ T cells sorted from blood. Receptors originate from a woman younger than 45 in good health. Each CDR3 is given with its conserved first and last residue. Each record gives: J gene, V gene, D gene, clone size, CDR3 protein. The D gene is left open where the match is weak. Only some rows state a clone size, as once, few, many or a class for expanded clones.

TRBJ2-7 TRBV18 . many CASSPPGVRTTYEQYF
TRBJ1-2 TRBV28 . . CASSSTQTRGYTF
TRBJ1-2 TRBV13 . . CASSPITGNYGYTF
TRBJ2-1 TRBV5-1 . . CASNLGQYNEQFF
. TRBV30 TRBD1 . CAYRTGGAYEQYF
TRBJ1-4 TRBV6-5 . . CASRGADNEKLFF
TRBJ2-6 TRBV29-1 . . CSVETGANVLTF
TRBJ2-3 TRBV2 . . CASSVGGGADTQYF
TRBJ2-7 TRBV2 TRBD1 . CASSGDRGGSEQYF
TRBJ2-3 TRBV5-1 . . CASSLMPEGVYTQYF